The 10 T cell receptor beta chains given below trace back to one sample, sequenced in a study of siplizumab effects on memory and regulatory T cells (dated by TCRdb to between 2018 and 2021). The library was built by means of the immunoSEQ multiplex PCR assay. The table was pulled from immuneACCESS by TCRdb, which kept in-frame rearrangements only. Such tables lose some clones; where checked, under half of the loss comes from unresolved V genes, and the rest has no known cause. The sample includes 75,000 to 100,000 clones, with roughly 94% observed a single time. The ten biggest clones cover approximately 1.4% of the sample. The sequencing input was non-Treg CD4+ T cells sorted from blood. What this sample's cell subset or site label stands for: FACS-sorted unstimulated CD4+ non-regulatory T cells. The receptors here all came from a human donor in good health.

The rearrangement uses TRBV30 and TRBJ1-5; possible D gene TRBD1, 6 bases. V was shortened by 3 bases and J by 0 bases, with 15 bases between the two germline ends. Germline lookup yields CDR1 GTSNPN and CDR2 SVGIG (reference sequence). CDR3 length: 16 residues. The CDR3 region is CAWSTGGRYSNQPQHF. CDR3 bases: TGTGCCTGGAGCACGGGGGGCCGATATAGCAATCAGCCCCAGCATTTT. The full variable domain, rest sourced from reference TRBV30 and TRBJ1-5, is SQTIHQWPATLVQPVGSPLSLECTVEGTSNPNLYWYRQAAGRGLQLLFYSVGIGQISSEVPQNLSASRPQDRQFILSSKKLLLSDSGFYLCAWSTGGRYSNQPQHFGDGTRLSIL.

The J gene is TRBJ1-5, the V gene TRBV9; tentative D call: TRBD1 (6 bases). V dropped 1 base and J dropped 7 bases, with 9 bases sitting between them. Germline CDR1 and CDR2: SGDLS and YYNGEE. The CDR3 is 13 amino acids. The CDR3 spells CASSVKGGQPQHF. CDR3 coding DNA: TGTGCCAGCAGCGTAAAGGGGGGACAGCCCCAGCATTTT.

The chain couples TRBV11-3 to TRBJ1-5; no clear D gene. Germline CDR1 reads SGHNT; CDR2 reads YENEEA. The V gene lost 5 bases and the J gene lost 3 bases, with 11 bases spanning the gap. This CDR3 has 14 residues. CDR3: CASSREAPNQPQHF. The DNA of the CDR3 is TGTGCCAGCAGCCGGGAGGCCCCCAATCAGCCCCAGCATTTT.

The chain joins TRBV27 to TRBJ2-7; D tentatively fits TRBD1 or TRBD2 (5 bases each). Trimming took 1 base from V and 3 from J, leaving 13 bases between them. Germline-derived CDR1 and CDR2 are MNHEY and SMNVEV (reference sequence). This CDR3 contains 15 residues. Here the CDR3 DNA reads TGTGCCAGCAGTTTATTGGGGGAGAGCAGCTACGAGCAGTACTTC. Translating it yields CASSLLGESSYEQYF.

The rearrangement joins TRBV30 to TRBJ1-4; TRBD1 might be the D (5 bases). The CDR3 has 14 residues. Trimming took 0 bases from V and 7 from J, leaving 12 bases between them. The germline V gene encodes CDR1 GTSNPN and CDR2 SVGIG (reference sequence). CDR3 region: CAWSVRGVREKLFF. CDR3 coding DNA: TGTGCCTGGAGTGTCCGGGGCGTTCGTGAAAAACTGTTTTTT.

The chain carries TRBV9 and TRBJ1-3; 7 nucleotides align to TRBD1. Germline V gives CDR1 SGDLS, CDR2 YYNGEE. CDR3 length: 15 amino acids. V lost 3 bases, J lost 3 bases, and 6 bases stayed unmatched. Here the CDR3 DNA reads TGTGCCAGCAGCGGCGGGACAGTAAGTGGAAACACCATATATTTT. It encodes CASSGGTVSGNTIYF. The complete variable domain, with remaining parts taken from reference TRBV9 and TRBJ1-3, reads DSGVTQTPKHLITATGQRVTLRCSPRSGDLSVYWYQQSLDQGLQFLIQYYNGEERAKGNILERFSAQQFPDLHSELNLSSLELGDSALYFCASSGGTVSGNTIYFGEGSWLTVV.

The V and J genes are TRBV14 and TRBJ1-1, with 7 bases aligning to TRBD1. CDR3 length equals 13 residues. Looked up from germline, CDR1 is SGHDN and CDR2 is FVKESK. The junction had 2 bases not matched to a gene; V was cut back by 2 bases and J by 5 bases. The CDR3 sequence: CASSQQGVTEAFF. In nucleotides, the CDR3 is TGTGCCAGCAGCCAACAGGGGGTTACTGAAGCTTTCTTT.

This clone was seen just once. This sequence joins TRBV18 and TRBJ2-3, with D hard to call. There are 13 residues in the CDR3. Germline values: CDR1 KGHSH, CDR2 LQKENI. Trimming pared 4 bases from V and 0 bases from J, leaving 5 bases between. CDR3 residues: CASSLQSTDTQYF. CDR3 bases: TGTGCCAGCTCACTCCAGAGCACAGATACGCAGTATTTT.

This chain links TRBV25-1 with TRBJ1-3; no firm D call. V lost 1 base and J lost 0, with 13 bases in between. The CDR3 is 17 residues long. Germline lookup yields CDR1 MGHDK and CDR2 SYGVNS. DNA of the CDR3: TGTGCCAGCAGTGAATTGGGAGGCACGATCTCTGGAAACACCATATATTTT. Amino acid sequence: CASSELGGTISGNTIYF.

V and J are TRBV27 and TRBJ1-6; the D is unclear. CDR1 MNHEY and CDR2 SMNVEV come from the germline V gene (reference sequence). V gave up 8 bases and J gave up 0 bases, with 17 bases separating them. CDR3 length equals 17 residues. CDR3 region: CASRAPTMSSYNSPLHF. The CDR3 DNA reads TGTGCCAGCCGGGCCCCCACCATGAGCTCCTATAATTCACCCCTCCACTTT.